A single T cell receptor beta chain is shown here with its context. In the original workflow: Scientists estimated how many nucleated cells there were by amplifying reference gene primers. TCRdb keeps only in-frame clones here, not all; method: immunoSEQ multiplex PCR. V, J and clone size derive from that table, while D and trimming were established from the DNA sequence. This table holds about 140,000 clones, around 79% found once. V gave up 7 bases and J gave up 1 base, with 10 bases separating them. The length of the CDR3 is 13 residues. From germline, CDR1 is SGDLS and CDR2 YYNGEE. This sample stems from a study of blood T cell repertoires in COVID-19. Across the study: The United States, Italy and Spain provided the acute and convalescent COVID-19 samples. T cells, B-cell-depleted T cells, or PBMCs supplied cDNA or gDNA.

What was sequenced was peripheral blood. The V and J genes are TRBV9 and TRBJ2-3, with D unresolved. The clonotype was recovered from a man in his fifties or sixties with acute or convalescent COVID-19. CDR3 sequence reads: CASAPRGTDTQYF. Here the CDR3 DNA reads TGTGCCAGCGCGCCCCGGGGCACAGATACGCAGTATTTT.